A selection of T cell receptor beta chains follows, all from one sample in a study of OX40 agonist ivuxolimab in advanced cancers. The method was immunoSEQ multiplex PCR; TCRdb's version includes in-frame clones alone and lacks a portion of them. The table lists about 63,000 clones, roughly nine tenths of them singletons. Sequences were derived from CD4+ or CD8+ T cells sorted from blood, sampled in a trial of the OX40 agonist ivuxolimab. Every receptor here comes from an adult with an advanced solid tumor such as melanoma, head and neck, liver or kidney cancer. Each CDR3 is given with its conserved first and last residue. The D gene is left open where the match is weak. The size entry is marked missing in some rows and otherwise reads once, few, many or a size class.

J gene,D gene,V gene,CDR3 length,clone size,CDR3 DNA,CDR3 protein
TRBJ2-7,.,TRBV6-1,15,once,TGTGCCAGCAGCGAAAACCAAGGCAGCTCCTACGAGCAGTACTTC,CASSENQGSSYEQYF
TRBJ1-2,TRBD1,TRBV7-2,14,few,TGTGCCAGCAGCTCCCGCCAGGGGGGTTATGGCTACACCTTC,CASSSRQGGYGYTF
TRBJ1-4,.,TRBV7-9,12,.,TGTGCCAGCACAAGACACGGGGAAAAACTGTTTTTT,CASTRHGEKLFF
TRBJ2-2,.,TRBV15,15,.,TGTGCCACCAGCAGAGATATGGTCATAACCGGGGAGCTGTTTTTT,CATSRDMVITGELFF
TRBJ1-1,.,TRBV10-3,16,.,TGTGCCATCAGTGAGTCCGGCGGCAGGGCGGACACTGAAGCTTTCTTT,CAISESGGRADTEAFF
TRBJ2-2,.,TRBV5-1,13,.,TGCGCCAGCAGCTTGGAGGGGTCCGGGGAGCTGTTTTTT,CASSLEGSGELFF
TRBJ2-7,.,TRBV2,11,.,TGTGCCACCTCCGCTGGCCCAGACGAGTACTTC,CATSAGPDEYF
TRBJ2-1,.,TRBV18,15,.,TGTGCCAGCTCACCGCCGACAGGGGAGGGTAATGAGCAGTTCTTC,CASSPPTGEGNEQFF
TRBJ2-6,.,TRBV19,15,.,TGTGCCAGTAGTTGGAAGGTTGCTGGGGCCAACGTCCTGACTTTC,CASSWKVAGANVLTF
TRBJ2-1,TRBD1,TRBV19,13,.,TGTGCCAGCAGGGGGCGCGGTTACAATGAGCAGTTCTTC,CASRGRGYNEQFF
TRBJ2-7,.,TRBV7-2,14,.,TGTGCCAGCAGCACGTACCCGAAGAGGGACGAGCAGTACTTC,CASSTYPKRDEQYF
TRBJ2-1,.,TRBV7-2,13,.,TGTGCCAGCAGGAAGTTAGGGGCCAATGAGCAGTTCTTC,CASRKLGANEQFF
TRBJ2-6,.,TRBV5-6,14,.,TGTGCCAGCCGGAAGAGCTCTGGGGCCAACGTCCTGACTTTC,CASRKSSGANVLTF
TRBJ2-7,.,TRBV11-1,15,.,TGTGCCAGCAGCTTAAAGCCGGAAAGCTCCTACGAGCAGTACTTC,CASSLKPESSYEQYF
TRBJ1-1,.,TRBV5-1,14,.,TGCGCCAGCAGCTTGGCCAGGAGTAACACTGAAGCTTTCTTT,CASSLARSNTEAFF
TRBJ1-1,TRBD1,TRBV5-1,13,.,TGCGCCAGCAGCGTGACTCAGGGGGCTGAAGCTTTCTTT,CASSVTQGAEAFF
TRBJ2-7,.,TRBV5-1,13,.,TGCGCCAGCACCTTCTCCGGGACTTACCAGCAGTACTTC,CASTFSGTYQQYF
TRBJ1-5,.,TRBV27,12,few,TGTGCCAGCAGTCTATTGGGGCAGCCCCAGCATTTT,CASSLLGQPQHF
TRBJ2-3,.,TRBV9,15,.,TGTGCCAGCAGCGTAGTCAGCGCTAGCACAGATACGCAGTATTTT,CASSVVSASTDTQYF
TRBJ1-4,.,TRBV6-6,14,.,TGTGCCAGCAGTGGGAGCTTCCCTAATGAAAAACTGTTTTTT,CASSGSFPNEKLFF
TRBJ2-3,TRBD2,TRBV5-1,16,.,TGCGCCAGCAGCTTGATCGCTAGCGGGCCGACAGATACGCAGTATTTT,CASSLIASGPTDTQYF
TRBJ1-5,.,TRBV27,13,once,TGTGCCAGCAGTTTAGGAGGTCCACAGCCCCAGCATTTT,CASSLGGPQPQHF
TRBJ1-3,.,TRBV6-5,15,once,TGTGCCAGCAGTTACTCGCTGGGGTCTGGAAACACCATATATTTT,CASSYSLGSGNTIYF
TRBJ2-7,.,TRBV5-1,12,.,TGCGCCAGCAGCTTGATTGGGTACGAGCAGTACTTC,CASSLIGYEQYF
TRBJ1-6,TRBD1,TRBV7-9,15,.,TGTGCCAGCAGACGTGGACAGGGCGGGAATTCACCCCTCCACTTT,CASRRGQGGNSPLHF
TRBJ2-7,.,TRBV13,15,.,TGTGCCAGCAGCCCAATACAGAAGGGATCTTACGAGCAGTACTTC,CASSPIQKGSYEQYF
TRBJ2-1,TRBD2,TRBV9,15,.,TGTGCCAGCAGCGCCCGACTAGCAAGGTTTTCTGAGCAGTTCTTC,CASSARLARFSEQFF
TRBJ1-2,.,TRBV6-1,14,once,TGTGCCAGCACCGATCTCACAGGTGTCTATGGCTACACCTTC,CASTDLTGVYGYTF
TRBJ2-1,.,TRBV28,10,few,TGTGCCAGCAGTCGGAATGAGCAGTTCTTC,CASSRNEQFF
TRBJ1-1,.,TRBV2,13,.,TGTGCCAGCATTAGAGATATGAACACTGAAGCTTTCTTT,CASIRDMNTEAFF
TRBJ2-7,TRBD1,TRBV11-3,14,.,TGTGCCAGCAGCTCGGGACAGGGAGGATTCGAGCAGTACTTC,CASSSGQGGFEQYF
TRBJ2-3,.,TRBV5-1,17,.,TGCGCCAGCAGCTTGGCCCGGGGAGCAACTAGCACAGATACGCAGTATTTT,CASSLARGATSTDTQYF
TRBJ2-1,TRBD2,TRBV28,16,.,TGTGCCAGCAGGGAGGCCGGGACTAGCGGGGCCGGTGAGCAGTTCTTC,CASREAGTSGAGEQFF